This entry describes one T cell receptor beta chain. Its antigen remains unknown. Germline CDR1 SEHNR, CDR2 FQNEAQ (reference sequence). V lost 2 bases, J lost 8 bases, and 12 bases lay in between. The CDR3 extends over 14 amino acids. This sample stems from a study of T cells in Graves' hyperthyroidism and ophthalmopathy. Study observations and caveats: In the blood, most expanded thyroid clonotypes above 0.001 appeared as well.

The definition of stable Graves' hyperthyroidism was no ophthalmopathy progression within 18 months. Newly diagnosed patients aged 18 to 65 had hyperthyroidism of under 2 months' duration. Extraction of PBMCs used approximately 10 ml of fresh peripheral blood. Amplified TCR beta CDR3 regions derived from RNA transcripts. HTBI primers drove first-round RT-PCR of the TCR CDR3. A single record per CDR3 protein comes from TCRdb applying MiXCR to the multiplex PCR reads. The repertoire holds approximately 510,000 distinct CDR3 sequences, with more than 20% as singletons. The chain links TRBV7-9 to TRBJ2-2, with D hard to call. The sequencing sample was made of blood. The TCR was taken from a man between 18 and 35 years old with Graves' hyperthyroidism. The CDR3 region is CASSLNPLGGELFF. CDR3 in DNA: TGTGCCAGCAGCTTAAACCCACTTGGAGGGGAGCTGTTTTTT.